This entry features one T cell receptor (beta chain) sequence. This clone was seen a handful of times. Its antigen is currently not known. No base-level quality is on record; no much larger clone is a single base apart. This entry belongs to a study of shared clonotypes between healthy human individuals (TCRdb year 2020). Regarding the research as a whole: Two women and three men aged 18 to 49 years were included in the cohort. For each donor, three plates each were used for CD4 naive and CD4 memory, two plates were used for CD8 naive, and one plate was used for CD8 memory. Blood TCR repertoires of about five healthy adults were deeply sequenced to estimate repertoire size and the extent of clonotype sharing between individuals. Libraries were prepared and TCR repertoires were sequenced by different laboratories using diverse techniques, in order to increase sequencing depth and limit assay-specific biases. Leukapheresis yielded between about 0.94 and 9 billion PBMCs per donor. Study-level results and caveats: When a handful of donors were compared, the shared fraction of clonotypes was 5% to 6.5% for naive CD4, over 3% for naive CD8, 2% to 2.5% for memory CD4, and 0.4% for memory CD8. Clonotypes shared by all four sorted-subset donors showed higher generation probabilities than non-shared clonotypes. Based on pairwise subsampling, the degree of clonotype sharing among donors was expected to be affected by sequencing depth. Larger estimated clonotype richness was generally found for naive subsets than for memory subsets. The genetic and exposure-history diversity represented was limited by the small number of donors. Incomplete sequencing was indicated by rarefaction of sorted-subset datasets, despite the large sequencing depth. Sampling was restricted to blood, and TCR repertoires in tissue are likely to differ from TCR repertoires in blood.

The donors were healthy, HIV-negative adults with no recently reported acute infections or vaccinations. Every donor was a Caucasian adult residing in Nashville, Tennessee, USA. The CD8 memory samples were a combination of magnetically selected CD45RO+ cells and CCR7-negative CD45RA+ effector memory (TemRA) cells. Blood was obtained by leukapheresis, after which PBMCs were separated by Ficoll-Histopaque density gradient centrifugation and cryopreserved in liquid nitrogen vapor phase. Analytical flow cytometry was used to check the purity and quantity of each magnetically sorted T cell population. Genomic DNA was isolated from each sorted fraction and quantified by UV absorbance on a Nanodrop 2000c. V was cut back by 4 bases and J by 5 bases, leaving a gap of 16 bases between them. The CDR3 covers 15 residues, taking in both the cysteine and the phenylalanine. Only the CDR3 DNA stays, 45 bases, in frame from base 1. The CDR1 and CDR2 encoded by the germline V gene (reference sequence) are MNHEY and SMNVEV.

Using the deep immunoSEQ assay, multiplex PCR amplified TCR CDR3 regions from genomic DNA. For each cell subset, the extracted genomic DNA was distributed evenly across all wells of several immunoSEQ 96-well plates, and each plate served as one replicate. For sorted subsets, each replicate PCR was loaded with about 0.2 ug genomic DNA, equivalent to 25,000 to 30,000 T cell genomes. Purified libraries were measured with a Qubit 3.0 fluorometer, size-checked on a Bioanalyzer 2100, and measured again with the KAPA Library Quantification kit. Every immunoSEQ 96-well plate was sequenced on a separate single-read 150-cycle Illumina NextSeq 550 flow cell. The study's own analysis went as follows. Because the immunoSEQ output held only junctional sequences and lacked quality scores, the filtering could not match the filtering applied to full-length reads. Sequences were annotated with PyIR, a Python wrapper for IgBLAST v1.9, and V/J genes and CDR3 were assigned using IMGT germline references. Reads were filtered out if the reads had weak V/J assignments (E-value above 1e-6), no CDR3, stop codons, out-of-frame junctions, or ambiguous translated residues. V3J clonotypes were defined as sequences sharing an identical inferred V gene, J gene, and CDR3 amino acid sequence. The percentage overlap between two repertoires was calculated by dividing the number of shared unique clonotypes by the size of the smaller repertoire. Three approaches were used to assess repertoire richness: RTK rarefaction, the Chao1 estimator, and Recon v2.1 estimates of unobserved clonotypes. Generation probabilities were computed with OLGA for all TCRbeta clonotypes obtained by the gDNA method from a handful of donors. Sourced from immuneACCESS, this table was stored by TCRdb with only in-frame sequences that have V and J called. A share of the clones is absent; for the studies checked, an unresolved V gene accounts for under half, and the remainder has no known explanation. V and J calls and clone size come straight from that table; D and trimming were deduced from the DNA. For this sample the table gives a few hundred thousand clones, of which about nine tenths were detected only once. Around 15% of the sample goes to the ten largest clones.

The rearranged segments are TRBV27 and TRBJ2-3; the D gene is not confidently resolved. The receptor was isolated from a man in his late teens or twenties in good health. The specimen was memory CD8+ T cells sorted from blood. Reading the label with the study, this specimen's cell subset or site is: CD45RO+ cells pooled with CCR7-negative TemRA cells. The sequence in DNA is TGTGCCAGCAGTTCCCGGGTCCAGGTGGTAGATACGCAGTATTTT. This gives the protein CASSSRVQVVDTQYF.